The entry that follows covers one T cell receptor (beta chain) sequence. Its specificity is unknown. The study ran its PCR with 60 Vbeta and 13 Jbeta primers. Clones were sequenced by immunoSEQ multiplex PCR, and TCRdb holds only the in-frame ones, with some missing. Here the sample spans under 110,000 clones, about 76% being singletons. The data were obtained in a study of cytomegalovirus exposure and HLA in healthy donors. Study findings and constraints: In an earlier analysis, most TCR beta V segments were productive about 87% or about 30% of the time. In a later analysis, TCR beta V- and J-gene trimming showed a link to a missense DCLRE1C variant. It was only CMV serostatus that was available as immune exposure information.

V lost 2 bases and J 4 bases, leaving 8 bases between the germline ends. CDR3 size: 13 residues. Germline V gene data show CDR1 as SGHRS and CDR2 as YFSETQ. The chain uses TRBV5-1 and TRBJ2-3, with D possibly TRBD2 on 6 matching bases. This TCR derives from a woman in her forties or fifties in good health and CMV-seropositive. The material sequenced was PBMCs. CDR3 nucleotide sequence: TGCGCCAGCAGCTTTAGACTAGCAGATACGCAGTATTTT. Its protein product is CASSFRLADTQYF.